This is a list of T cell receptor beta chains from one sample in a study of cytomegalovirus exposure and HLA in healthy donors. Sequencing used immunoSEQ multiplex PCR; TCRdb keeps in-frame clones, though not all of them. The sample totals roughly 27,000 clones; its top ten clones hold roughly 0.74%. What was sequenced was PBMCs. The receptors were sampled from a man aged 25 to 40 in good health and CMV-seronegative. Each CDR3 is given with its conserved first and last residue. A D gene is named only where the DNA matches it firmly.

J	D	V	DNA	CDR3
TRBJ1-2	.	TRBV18	TGTGCCAGCTCACCCTCCGGGGGTCAGGGCTACACCTTC	CASSPSGGQGYTF
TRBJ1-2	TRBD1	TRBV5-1	TGCGCCAGCAGCTTGGGAGGACAGGGTAATGGCTACACCTTC	CASSLGGQGNGYTF
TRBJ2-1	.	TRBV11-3	TGTGCCAGCAGCTTGGCGGAGAGCTCCTACAATGAGCAGTTCTTC	CASSLAESSYNEQFF
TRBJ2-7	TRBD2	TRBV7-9	TGTGCCAGCAGCTCAGGACTAGCGGGAACGTCTACCTACGAGCAGTACTTC	CASSSGLAGTSTYEQYF
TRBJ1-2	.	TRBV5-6	TGTGCCAGCTCCACCTCAGTCACTAACTATGGCTACACCTTC	CASSTSVTNYGYTF
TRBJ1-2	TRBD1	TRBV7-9	TGTGCCAGCAGCAGCGATGTCGGCAGGGGGATCGGCTACACCTTC	CASSSDVGRGIGYTF
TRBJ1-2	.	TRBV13	TGTGCCAGCAGCTCTAGAACCTATGGCTACACCTTC	CASSSRTYGYTF
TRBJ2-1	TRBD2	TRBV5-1	TGCGCCAGCAGCTTGACTAGCGGGAAGGAGCAGTTCTTC	CASSLTSGKEQFF
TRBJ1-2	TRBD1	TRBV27	TGTGCCAGCAGTTTATCCGGGACAGGGGCTGGCTACACCTTC	CASSLSGTGAGYTF
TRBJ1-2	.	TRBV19	TGTGCCAGTAGTTCCTGGGGAGCCCCCGCGAACTATGGCTACACCTTC	CASSSWGAPANYGYTF
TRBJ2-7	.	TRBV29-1	TGCAGCGTCGCAGGGGACCAGACCTACGAGCAGTACTTC	CSVAGDQTYEQYF
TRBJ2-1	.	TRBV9	TGTGCCAGCAGCGTAGGGCAGTCGACCTACAATGAGCAGTTCTTC	CASSVGQSTYNEQFF
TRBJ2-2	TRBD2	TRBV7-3	TGTGCCAGCAGCTTGGGGCGGGGGGGCCAGGTCACCGGGGAGCTGTTTTTT	CASSLGRGGQVTGELFF
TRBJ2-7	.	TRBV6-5	TGTGCCAGCAGTTACTGGGAAGGGGCCTACGAGCAGTACTTC	CASSYWEGAYEQYF
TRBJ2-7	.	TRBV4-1	TGCGCCAGCAGCCAGGGGGGCTACGAGCAGTACTTC	CASSQGGYEQYF
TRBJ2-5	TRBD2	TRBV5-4	TGTGCCAGCAGCTCGGGGGGGTACGATGTGGAGACCCAGTACTTC	CASSSGGYDVETQYF
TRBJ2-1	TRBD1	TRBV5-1	TGCGCCAGCAGCTACTCCCCCGGGACAGGGATTTATGAGCAGTTCTTC	CASSYSPGTGIYEQFF
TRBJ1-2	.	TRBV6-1	TGTGCCAGCAGTGAATGGCAGGGTATAAACTATGGCTACACCTTC	CASSEWQGINYGYTF
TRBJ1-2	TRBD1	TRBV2	TGTGCCAGCAGTGACCCCCTTACACGGGGGACAGACTATGGCTACACCTTC	CASSDPLTRGTDYGYTF
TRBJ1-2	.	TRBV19	TGTGCCAGTACCCCGACAGGACCGTCAGGAGGCTACACCTTC	CASTPTGPSGGYTF
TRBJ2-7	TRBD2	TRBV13	TGTGCCAGCAGTTTCAGTGGCGGGAGCACCTACGAGCAGTACTTC	CASSFSGGSTYEQYF
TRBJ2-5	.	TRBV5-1	TGCGCCAGCAGCTTGTCACAGGGTCCCCTAGAGACCCAGTACTTC	CASSLSQGPLETQYF
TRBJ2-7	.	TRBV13	TGTGCCAGCAGCTGGGCCAGCTCCTACGAGCAGTACTTC	CASSWASSYEQYF
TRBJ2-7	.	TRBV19	TGTGCCAGTAGTATTTCCGCGGAGTCCTACGAGCAGTACTTC	CASSISAESYEQYF
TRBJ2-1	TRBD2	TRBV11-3	TGTGCCAGCAGCTTTGGGGCGGGGGGCAACAATGAGCAGTTCTTC	CASSFGAGGNNEQFF
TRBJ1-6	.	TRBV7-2	TGTGCCAGCAGCCGGGGGGAAAGCTCACCCCTCCACTTT	CASSRGESSPLHF
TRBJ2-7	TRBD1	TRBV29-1	TGCAGCGTCGCCGGGACAGCCTACGAGCAGTACTTC	CSVAGTAYEQYF
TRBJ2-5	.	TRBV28	TGTGCCAGCAGTTTTCTACAAGAGACCCAGTACTTC	CASSFLQETQYF
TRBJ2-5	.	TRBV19	TGTGCCAGTAGTATAGTTATCGGGGGGCCGACCCAGTACTTC	CASSIVIGGPTQYF
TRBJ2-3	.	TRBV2	TGTGCCAGCAGTGATCGCCCACTAGCAATTTTGGCAGATACGCAGTATTTT	CASSDRPLAILADTQYF
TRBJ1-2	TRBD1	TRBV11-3	TGTGCCAGCAGCCCTTCTCAGGGACAGGGGGCGGGGTCGGATGGCTACACCTTC	CASSPSQGQGAGSDGYTF
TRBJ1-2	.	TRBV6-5	TGTGCCAGCAGTTGGGTACCGGGACTAAATGGCTACACCTTC	CASSWVPGLNGYTF
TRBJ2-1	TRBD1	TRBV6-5	TGTGCCAGCAGTTACTCGGGACAGGGCAGTGAGCAGTTCTTC	CASSYSGQGSEQFF
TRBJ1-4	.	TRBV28	TGTGCCAGCAGTGTAGGGGGAACCACTAATGAAAAACTGTTTTTT	CASSVGGTTNEKLFF
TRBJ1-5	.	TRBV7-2	TGTGCCAGCAGCAAGTCCGGGCCGGGGAGCAATCAGCCCCAGCATTTT	CASSKSGPGSNQPQHF
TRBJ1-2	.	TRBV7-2	TGTGCCAGCAGCTTTCCCGGGGGTTATTCCCTCGCGAGCTACACCTTC	CASSFPGGYSLASYTF
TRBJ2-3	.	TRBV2	TGTGCCAGCAGCGGGGACTCCAGGGCAGATACGCAGTATTTT	CASSGDSRADTQYF
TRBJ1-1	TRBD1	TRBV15	TGTGCCACCAGCACCACGGACAGGTTTGAAGCTTTCTTT	CATSTTDRFEAFF
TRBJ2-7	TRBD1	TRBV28	TGTGCCAGCATCCCCCAGGGGGCGTCCTACGAGCAGTACTTC	CASIPQGASYEQYF
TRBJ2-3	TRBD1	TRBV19	TGTGCCAGTAGCCGGGACAGGGGCACAGATACGCAGTATTTT	CASSRDRGTDTQYF
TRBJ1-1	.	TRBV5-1	TGCGCCAGCAGGGGGGTTTTGGGGGGCACTGAAGCTTTCTTT	CASRGVLGGTEAFF
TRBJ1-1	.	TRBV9	TGTGCCAGCAGCGTAAGAATGGGGGGTAACACTGAAGCTTTCTTT	CASSVRMGGNTEAFF
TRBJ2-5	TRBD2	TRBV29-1	TGCAGCGATCGCGGGAGCTCAGAGACCCAGTACTTC	CSDRGSSETQYF
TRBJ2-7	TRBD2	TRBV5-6	TGTGCCAGCAGCTCTATGACTAGCGGGAGCTGGTACGAGCAGTACTTC	CASSSMTSGSWYEQYF
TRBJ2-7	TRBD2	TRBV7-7	TGTGCTAGCAGCTCGGGGGGTCTTACTGAGCAGTACTTC	CASSSGGLTEQYF
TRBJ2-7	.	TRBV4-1	TGCGCCAGCAGCCAAGATCGGGACATTCCCTACGAGCAGTACTTC	CASSQDRDIPYEQYF
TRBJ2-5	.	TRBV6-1	TGTGCCAGCAGGCGGACAGCCGAAGGGACCCAGTACTTC	CASRRTAEGTQYF
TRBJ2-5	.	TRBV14	TGTGCCAGCAGCCCCGGGAAGACCCAGTACTTC	CASSPGKTQYF
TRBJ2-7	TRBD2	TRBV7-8	TGTGCCAGCAGCTTAGTAAGCGGGAGTAGGTACGAGCAGTACTTC	CASSLVSGSRYEQYF
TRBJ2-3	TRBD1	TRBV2	TGTGCCAGCAGAGGGGGACAGGGGCTAGATACGCAGTATTTT	CASRGGQGLDTQYF
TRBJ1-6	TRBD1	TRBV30	TGTGCCTGGGGGACAGGGGGCGATTCACCCCTCCACTTT	CAWGTGGDSPLHF
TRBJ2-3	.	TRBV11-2	TGTGCCAGCAGCAACGAAGGACAGCCTAGCACAGATACGCAGTATTTT	CASSNEGQPSTDTQYF
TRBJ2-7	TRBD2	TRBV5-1	TGCGCCAGCAGCCGTCTAGCGGGATCCAGCGAGCAGTACTTC	CASSRLAGSSEQYF
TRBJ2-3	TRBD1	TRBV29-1	TGCAGCGTTGAGACAGGGGCCCGCACAGATACGCAGTATTTT	CSVETGARTDTQYF